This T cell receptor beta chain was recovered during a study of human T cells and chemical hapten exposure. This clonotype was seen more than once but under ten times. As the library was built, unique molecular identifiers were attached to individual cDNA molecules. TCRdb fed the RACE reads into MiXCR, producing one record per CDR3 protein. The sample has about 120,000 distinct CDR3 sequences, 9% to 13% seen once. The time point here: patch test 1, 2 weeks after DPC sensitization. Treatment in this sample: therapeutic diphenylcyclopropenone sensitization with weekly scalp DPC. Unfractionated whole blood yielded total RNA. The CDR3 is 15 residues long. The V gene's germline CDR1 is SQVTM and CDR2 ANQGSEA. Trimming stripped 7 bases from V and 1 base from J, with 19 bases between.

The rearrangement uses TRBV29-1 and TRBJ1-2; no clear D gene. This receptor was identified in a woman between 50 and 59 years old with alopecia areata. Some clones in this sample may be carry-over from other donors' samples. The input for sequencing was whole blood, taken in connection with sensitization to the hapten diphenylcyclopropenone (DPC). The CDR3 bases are TGCAGCGGCCACGCCACGTCGGCGGATAACTATGGCTACACCTTC. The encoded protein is CSGHATSADNYGYTF.